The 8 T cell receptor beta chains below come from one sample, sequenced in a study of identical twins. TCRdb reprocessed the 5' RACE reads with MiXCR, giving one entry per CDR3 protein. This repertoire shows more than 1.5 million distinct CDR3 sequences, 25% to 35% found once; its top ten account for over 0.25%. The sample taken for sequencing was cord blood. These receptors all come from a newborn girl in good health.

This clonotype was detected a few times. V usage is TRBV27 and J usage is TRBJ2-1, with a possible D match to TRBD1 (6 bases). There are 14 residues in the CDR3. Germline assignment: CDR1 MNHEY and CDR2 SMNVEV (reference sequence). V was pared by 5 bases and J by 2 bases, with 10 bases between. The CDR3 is CASSTGLTYNEQFF. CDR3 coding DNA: TGTGCCAGCAGTACAGGGTTAACCTACAATGAGCAGTTCTTC.

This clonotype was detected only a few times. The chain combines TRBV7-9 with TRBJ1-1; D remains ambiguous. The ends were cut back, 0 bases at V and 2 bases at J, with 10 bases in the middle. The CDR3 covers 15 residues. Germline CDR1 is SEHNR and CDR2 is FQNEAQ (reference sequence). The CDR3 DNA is TGTGCCAGCAGCTTAGCTCTCCGGGCCAACACTGAAGCTTTCTTT. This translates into CASSLALRANTEAFF.

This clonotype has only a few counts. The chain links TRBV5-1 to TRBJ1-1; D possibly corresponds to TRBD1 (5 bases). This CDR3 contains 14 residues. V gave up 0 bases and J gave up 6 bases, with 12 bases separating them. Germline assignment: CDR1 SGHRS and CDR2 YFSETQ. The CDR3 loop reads CASSLVWGGAEAFF. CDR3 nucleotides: TGCGCCAGCAGCTTGGTTTGGGGGGGTGCTGAAGCTTTCTTT.

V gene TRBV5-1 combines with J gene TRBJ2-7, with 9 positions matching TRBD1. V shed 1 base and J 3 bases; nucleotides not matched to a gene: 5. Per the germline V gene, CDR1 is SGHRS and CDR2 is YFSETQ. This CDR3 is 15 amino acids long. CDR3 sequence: CASSLRAGQGYEQYF. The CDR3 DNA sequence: TGCGCCAGCAGCTTGAGGGCGGGACAGGGCTACGAGCAGTACTTC.

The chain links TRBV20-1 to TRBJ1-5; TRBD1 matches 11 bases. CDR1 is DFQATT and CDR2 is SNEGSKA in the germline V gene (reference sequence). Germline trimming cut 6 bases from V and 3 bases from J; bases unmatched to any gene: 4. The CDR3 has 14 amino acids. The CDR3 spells CSAGTGGPNQPQHF. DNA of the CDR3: TGCAGTGCCGGGACAGGGGGGCCCAATCAGCCCCAGCATTTT.

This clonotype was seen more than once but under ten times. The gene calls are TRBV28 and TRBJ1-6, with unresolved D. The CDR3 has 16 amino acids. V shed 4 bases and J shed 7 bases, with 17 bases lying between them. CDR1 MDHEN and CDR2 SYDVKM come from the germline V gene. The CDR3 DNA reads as TGTGCCAGCAGTTCGCCGCTCCGGGTGAAAAATTCACCCCTCCACTTT. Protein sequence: CASSSPLRVKNSPLHF.

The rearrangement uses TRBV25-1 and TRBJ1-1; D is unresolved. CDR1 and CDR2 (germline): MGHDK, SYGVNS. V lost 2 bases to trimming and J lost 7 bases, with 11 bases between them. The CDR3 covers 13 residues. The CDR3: CASSERITDEAFF. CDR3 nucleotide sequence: TGTGCCAGCAGTGAAAGGATAACAGATGAAGCTTTCTTT.

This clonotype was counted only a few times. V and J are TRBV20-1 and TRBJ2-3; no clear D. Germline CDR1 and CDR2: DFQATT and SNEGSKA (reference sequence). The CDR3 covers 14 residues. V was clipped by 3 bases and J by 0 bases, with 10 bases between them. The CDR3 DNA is TGCAGTGCTAGTTGGCGTAGTAGCACAGATACGCAGTATTTT. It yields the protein CSASWRSSTDTQYF.